The 19 T cell receptor beta chains below come from one sample, sequenced in a study of blood T cell repertoires in COVID-19. Profiled with immunoSEQ multiplex PCR; TCRdb holds only in-frame clones, not every one. The sample has about 310,000 clones; approximately 90% are singletons. The sample consisted of PBMCs or T cells enriched from blood (not recorded which). The receptors shown here come from a woman aged 18-30 years who had recovered from COVID-19.

The J gene is TRBJ1-1, the V gene TRBV3-1 (or the pseudogene TRBV3-2); tentative D call: TRBD1 (6 bases). Per the germline V gene, CDR1 is LGHDT and CDR2 is YNNKEL (reference sequence). The CDR3 sequence is 15 residues long. The V gene lost 0 bases and the J gene lost 10 bases, with 18 bases spanning the gap. The CDR3 region is CASSQDRGGVGRAFF. DNA of the CDR3: TGTGCCAGCAGCCAAGATCGAGGGGGGGTCGGGAGAGCTTTCTTT.

This rearrangement joins TRBV5-1 to TRBJ2-5; the D gene is possibly TRBD1 (5 bases). The germline CDR1 and CDR2 sequences are SGHRS and YFSETQ. Trimming took off 7 bases at V and 2 bases at J, with 18 bases between the two ends. CDR3 length: 15 amino acids. CDR3 DNA sequence: TGCGCCAGCGCTCACGATCCAGGGCTTCAAGAGACCCAGTACTTC. It translates to CASAHDPGLQETQYF.

Worth noting for this clone: The junction departs from germline at one end; a sequencing error may be responsible. The chain is built from TRBV6-5 and TRBJ1-2; no reliable D call. Germline V gene data show CDR1 as MNHEY and CDR2 as SVGAGI. The CDR3 is 13 amino acids. Here the CDR3 reads CASSPGSSYGYSF. Written as DNA, the CDR3 is TGTGCCAGCAGTCCCGGGAGCTCCTATGGCTACTCCTTC.

The rearrangement uses TRBV19 and TRBJ2-5; the D gene is possibly TRBD2 (6 bases). Germline V CDR1 and CDR2: LNHDA, SQIVND (reference sequence). The CDR3 extends over 14 amino acids. Trimming took off 2 bases at V and 7 bases at J, with 14 bases between the two ends. In DNA, the CDR3 is TGTGCCAGTAGTATAAGGGACCCGCGGGGGACCCAGTACTTC. Translation gives CASSIRDPRGTQYF.

The chain employs TRBV24-1 and TRBJ1-2; 8 bases line up with TRBD1. J was trimmed by 8 bases and V by 4 bases; bases with no gene match: 5. The CDR3 totals 13 residues. Germline CDR1 is KGHDR and CDR2 is SFDVKD. CDR3 nucleotide sequence: TGTGCCACCAGTGAAGGACAGGGAGGAGGCTACACCTTC. This codes for CATSEGQGGGYTF.

V usage is TRBV5-1 and J usage is TRBJ2-3, with 12 bases identical to TRBD2. The ends lost 4 bases at V and 1 base at J; junction bases unmatched: 4. The germline gives CDR1 SGHRS, CDR2 YFSETQ. The CDR3 has 16 residues. The CDR3 coding sequence is TGCGCCAGCAGCCCACGGACTAGCGGGGGCACAGATACGCAGTATTTT. As protein: CASSPRTSGGTDTQYF. Using reference TRBV5-1 and TRBJ2-3 for the parts outside the CDR3, the full variable domain is KAGVTQTPRYLIKTRGQQVTLSCSPISGHRSVSWYQQTPGQGLQFLFEYFSETQRNKGNFPGRFSGRQFSNSRSEMNVSTLELGDSALYLCASSPRTSGGTDTQYFGPGTRLTVL.

This clone was seen just once. The chain is built from TRBV4-2 and TRBJ2-2; 7 bases align to TRBD2. Germline CDR1 is LGHNA and CDR2 is YNFKEQ. The CDR3 is 17 residues long. Germline trimming cut 1 base from V and 6 bases from J; bases unmatched to any gene: 11. CDR3 loop: CASSQAEEGLVAGELFF. CDR3 DNA sequence: TGTGCCAGCAGCCAAGCAGAAGAAGGACTAGTGGCCGGGGAGCTGTTTTTT.

The chain is built from TRBV9 and TRBJ2-1, with a tentative D call TRBD2 (7 bases). CDR3 length: 16 residues. Germline V gene data show CDR1 as SGDLS and CDR2 as YYNGEE. Trimming pared 0 bases from V and 2 bases from J, leaving 12 bases between. CDR3 amino acids: CASSVAGGGTYNEQFF. Here the CDR3 DNA reads TGTGCCAGCAGCGTAGCTGGCGGGGGCACCTACAATGAGCAGTTCTTC.

V usage is TRBV28 and J usage is TRBJ2-7; TRBD2 might be the D (6 bases). The V gene lost 2 bases and the J gene lost 2 bases, with 13 bases spanning the gap. Germline-derived CDR1 and CDR2 are MDHEN and SYDVKM. CDR3 length equals 15 residues. Here the CDR3 reads CASSLGRTVAYEQYF. CDR3 sequence (DNA): TGTGCCAGCAGTTTAGGGAGGACGGTCGCCTACGAGCAGTACTTC.

This chain joins TRBV30 and TRBJ1-1; 7 bases map to TRBD1. Germline-derived CDR1 and CDR2 are GTSNPN and SVGIG (reference sequence). The V segment lost 0 bases and the J segment 1 base; nucleotides outside the gene matches: 11. This CDR3 has 17 amino acids. CDR3 region: CAWSVIGQASWNTEAFF. CDR3 sequence (DNA): TGTGCCTGGAGTGTTATTGGACAGGCGTCTTGGAACACTGAAGCTTTCTTT.

CDR3 residues: CASTSGTTYNEQFF. CDR3 nucleotide sequence: TGTGCTAGCACCAGCGGGACCACCTACAATGAGCAGTTCTTC. The rearrangement joins TRBV12-5 to TRBJ2-1; 7 positions agree with TRBD2. Trimming took 9 bases from V and 2 from J; bases not matched to a gene: 7. CDR3 size: 14 residues. CDR1 LGHNT and CDR2 FRNRAP come from the germline V gene.

In this sample, this clone turned up once. The rearrangement joins TRBV28 to TRBJ2-2, with 7 bases aligning to TRBD1. The CDR3 sequence is 16 residues long. V lost 8 bases, J lost 0 bases, and 9 bases stayed unmatched. Germline assignment: CDR1 MDHEN and CDR2 SYDVKM. DNA of the CDR3: TGTGCCAGCTTCGACAGGGAGTACCCGAACACCGGGGAGCTGTTTTTT. This sequence encodes CASFDREYPNTGELFF.

This chain uses TRBV20-1 with TRBJ2-1, with a tentative D call TRBD2 (5 bases). Germline V gene data show CDR1 as DFQATT and CDR2 as SNEGSKA (reference sequence). The germline V and J ends were trimmed by 3 bases and 9 bases, with 12 bases remaining between them. This CDR3 contains 12 residues. This CDR3 is CSASPGLGEQFF. CDR3 bases: TGCAGTGCTAGTCCCGGACTTGGTGAGCAGTTCTTC.

This CDR3 is CASNLGANEKLFF. DNA of the CDR3: TGTGCCAGCAACCTTGGAGCTAATGAAAAACTGTTTTTT. This rearrangement joins TRBV28 to TRBJ1-4; D not resolved. The CDR3 consists of 13 residues. The ends were cut back, 7 bases at V and 3 bases at J, with 9 bases in the middle. The germline gives CDR1 MDHEN, CDR2 SYDVKM.

The CDR3 is CASSRQGASYGYTF. The CDR3 nucleotides read TGTGCCAGCAGCCGACAGGGGGCTAGCTATGGCTACACCTTC. V usage is TRBV28 and J usage is TRBJ1-2, with 10 bases that match TRBD1. The CDR3 covers 14 residues. V trimming: 6 bases; J trimming: 4 bases; junction bases outside the gene matches: 5. Per the germline V gene, CDR1 is MDHEN and CDR2 is SYDVKM.

The gene calls are TRBV5-4 and TRBJ1-1, with D unresolved. V was trimmed by 4 bases and J by 0 bases, leaving 7 bases between them. This CDR3 is 13 amino acids long. Looked up from germline, CDR1 is SGHNT and CDR2 is YYREEE (reference sequence). The CDR3 here is CASSPDMNTEAFF. The CDR3 DNA sequence: TGTGCCAGCAGCCCCGACATGAACACTGAAGCTTTCTTT.

V is TRBV7-9 and J is TRBJ1-3; D is perhaps TRBD1 (5 bases). This CDR3 contains 13 residues. Germline V gene lookup returns CDR1 SEHNR and CDR2 FQNEAQ (reference sequence). Trimming took 9 bases from V and 1 from J, leaving 10 bases between them. Here the CDR3 reads CASARESGNTIYF. The CDR3 DNA follows: TGTGCCAGTGCCAGGGAATCTGGAAACACCATATATTTT.

V gene TRBV7-9 combines with J gene TRBJ1-1; D remains unclear. The germline V gene encodes CDR1 SEHNR and CDR2 FQNEAQ (reference sequence). CDR3 length: 12 amino acids. The V and J ends lost 5 bases and 2 bases respectively, with 6 bases between them. CDR3 region: CASSRGNTEAFF. The DNA for the CDR3 is TGTGCCAGCAGCAGAGGCAACACTGAAGCTTTCTTT.

The rearrangement links TRBV7-6 to TRBJ2-7, with TRBD2 matching 13 bases. This CDR3 spans 16 amino acids. V shed 5 bases, J shed 2 bases, and the junction held 6 bases outside the gene matches. Germline CDR1 reads SGHVS; CDR2 reads FNYEAQ. The chain's CDR3 is CASSQGLAGLPYEQYF. For the CDR3, the DNA is TGTGCCAGCAGCCAGGGACTAGCGGGGCTACCCTACGAGCAGTACTTC.